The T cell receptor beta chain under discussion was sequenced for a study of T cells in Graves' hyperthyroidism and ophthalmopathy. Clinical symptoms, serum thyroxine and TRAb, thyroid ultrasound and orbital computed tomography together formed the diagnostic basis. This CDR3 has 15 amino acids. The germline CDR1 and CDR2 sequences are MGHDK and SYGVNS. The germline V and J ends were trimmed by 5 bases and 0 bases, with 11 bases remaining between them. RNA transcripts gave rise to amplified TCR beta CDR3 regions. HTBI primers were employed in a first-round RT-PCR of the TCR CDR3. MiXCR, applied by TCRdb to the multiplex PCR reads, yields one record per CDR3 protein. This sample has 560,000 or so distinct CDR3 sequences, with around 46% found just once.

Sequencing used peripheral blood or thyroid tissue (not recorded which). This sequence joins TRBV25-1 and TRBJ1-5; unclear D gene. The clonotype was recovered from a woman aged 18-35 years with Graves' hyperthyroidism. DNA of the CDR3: TGTGCCAGCAGTTCGGGAGACCCTAGCAATCAGCCCCAGCATTTT. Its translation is CASSSGDPSNQPQHF.